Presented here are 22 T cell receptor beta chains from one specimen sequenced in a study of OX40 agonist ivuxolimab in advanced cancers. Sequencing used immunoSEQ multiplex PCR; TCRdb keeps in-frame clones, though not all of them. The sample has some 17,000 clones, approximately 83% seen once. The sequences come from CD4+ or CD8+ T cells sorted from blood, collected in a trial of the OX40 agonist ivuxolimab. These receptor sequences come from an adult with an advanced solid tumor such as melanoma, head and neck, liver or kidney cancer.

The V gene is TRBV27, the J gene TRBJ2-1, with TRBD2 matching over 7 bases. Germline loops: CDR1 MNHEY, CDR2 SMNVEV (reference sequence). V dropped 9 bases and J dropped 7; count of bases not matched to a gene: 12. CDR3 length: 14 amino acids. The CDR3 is CASMRELARNEQFF. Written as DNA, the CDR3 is TGTGCCAGTATGCGGGAGTTAGCTCGGAATGAGCAGTTCTTC.

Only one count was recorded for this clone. CDR3 sequence reads: CASSSQTSDNNEQFF. For the CDR3, the DNA is TGTGCCAGCAGCTCGCAGACTAGCGATAACAATGAGCAGTTCTTC. This chain joins TRBV7-6 and TRBJ2-1; 8 bases align to TRBD2. V dropped 4 bases and J dropped 5; count of bases not matched to a gene: 7. CDR1 and CDR2 from the germline V gene are SGHVS and FNYEAQ. The CDR3 covers 15 residues. The complete variable domain, with remaining parts taken from reference TRBV7-6 and TRBJ2-1, reads GAGVSQSPRYKVTKRGQDVALRCDPISGHVSLYWYRQALGQGPEFLTYFNYEAQQDKSGLPNDRFSAERPEGSISTLTIQRTEQRDSAMYRCASSSQTSDNNEQFFGPGTRLTVL.

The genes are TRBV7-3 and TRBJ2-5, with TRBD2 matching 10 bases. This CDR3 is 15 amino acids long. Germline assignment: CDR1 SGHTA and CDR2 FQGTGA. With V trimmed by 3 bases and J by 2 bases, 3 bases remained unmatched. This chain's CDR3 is CASSFSGGPQETQYF. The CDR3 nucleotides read TGTGCCAGCAGCTTTAGCGGGGGGCCACAAGAGACCCAGTACTTC. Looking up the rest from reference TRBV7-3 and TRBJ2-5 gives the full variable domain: GAGVSQTPSNKVTEKGKYVELRCDPISGHTALYWYRQSLGQGPEFLIYFQGTGAADDSGLPNDRFFAVRPEGSVSTLKIQRTERGDSAVYLCASSFSGGPQETQYFGPGTRLLVL.

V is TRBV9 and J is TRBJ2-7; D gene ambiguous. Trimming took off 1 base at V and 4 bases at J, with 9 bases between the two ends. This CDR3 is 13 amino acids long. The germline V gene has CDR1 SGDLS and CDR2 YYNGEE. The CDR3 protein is CASSVMMGYEQYF. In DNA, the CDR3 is TGTGCCAGCAGCGTAATGATGGGGTACGAGCAGTACTTC.

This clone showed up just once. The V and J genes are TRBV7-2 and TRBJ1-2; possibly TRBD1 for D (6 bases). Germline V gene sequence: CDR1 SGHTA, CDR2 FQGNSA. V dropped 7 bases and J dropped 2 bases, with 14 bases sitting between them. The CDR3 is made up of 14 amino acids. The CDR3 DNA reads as TGTGCCAGCACCCTGGGGGCTACAAACTATGGCTACACCTTC. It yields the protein CASTLGATNYGYTF.

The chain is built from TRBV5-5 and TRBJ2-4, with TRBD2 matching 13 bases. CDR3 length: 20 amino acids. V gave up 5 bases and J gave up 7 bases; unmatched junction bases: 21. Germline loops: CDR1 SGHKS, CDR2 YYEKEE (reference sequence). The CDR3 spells CASSLGRLAGGGAFVNIQYF. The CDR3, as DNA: TGTGCCAGCAGTCTGGGTAGACTAGCGGGAGGTGGGGCCTTTGTTAACATTCAGTACTTC.

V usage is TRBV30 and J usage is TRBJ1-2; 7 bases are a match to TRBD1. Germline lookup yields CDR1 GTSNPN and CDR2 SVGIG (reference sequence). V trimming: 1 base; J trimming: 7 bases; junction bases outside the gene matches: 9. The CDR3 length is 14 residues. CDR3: CAWSALSDRAGYTF. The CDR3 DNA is TGTGCCTGGAGTGCTTTGAGCGACAGGGCTGGCTACACCTTC. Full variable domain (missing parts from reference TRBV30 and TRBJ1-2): SQTIHQWPATLVQPVGSPLSLECTVEGTSNPNLYWYRQAAGRGLQLLFYSVGIGQISSEVPQNLSASRPQDRQFILSSKKLLLSDSGFYLCAWSALSDRAGYTFGSGTRLTVV.

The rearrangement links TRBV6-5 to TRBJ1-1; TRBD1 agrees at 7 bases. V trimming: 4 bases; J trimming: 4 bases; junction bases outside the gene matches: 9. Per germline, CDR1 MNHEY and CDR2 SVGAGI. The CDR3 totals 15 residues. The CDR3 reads CASSFGQATGTEAFF. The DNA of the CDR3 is TGTGCCAGCAGTTTCGGACAGGCCACGGGCACTGAAGCTTTCTTT.

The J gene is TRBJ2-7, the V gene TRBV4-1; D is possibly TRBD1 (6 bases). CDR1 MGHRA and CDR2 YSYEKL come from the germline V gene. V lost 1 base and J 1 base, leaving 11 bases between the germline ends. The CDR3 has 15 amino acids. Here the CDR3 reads CASSQVSGQSYEQYF. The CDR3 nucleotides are TGCGCCAGCAGCCAAGTTTCAGGACAGTCCTACGAGCAGTACTTC.

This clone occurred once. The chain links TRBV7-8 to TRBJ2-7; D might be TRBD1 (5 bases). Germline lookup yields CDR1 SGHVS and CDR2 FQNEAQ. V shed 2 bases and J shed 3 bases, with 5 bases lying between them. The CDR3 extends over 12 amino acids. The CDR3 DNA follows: TGTGCCAGCAGCTTACAGGGCTACGAGCAGTACTTC. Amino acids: CASSLQGYEQYF.

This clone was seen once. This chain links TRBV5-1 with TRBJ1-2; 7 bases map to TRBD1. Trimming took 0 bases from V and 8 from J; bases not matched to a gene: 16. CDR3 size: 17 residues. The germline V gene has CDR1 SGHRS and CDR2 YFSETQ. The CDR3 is CASSLARGTAQEGGYTF. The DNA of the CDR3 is TGCGCCAGCAGCTTGGCCCGGGGGACAGCCCAAGAAGGGGGCTACACCTTC. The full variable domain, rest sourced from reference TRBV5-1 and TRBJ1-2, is KAGVTQTPRYLIKTRGQQVTLSCSPISGHRSVSWYQQTPGQGLQFLFEYFSETQRNKGNFPGRFSGRQFSNSRSEMNVSTLELGDSALYLCASSLARGTAQEGGYTFGSGTRLTVV.

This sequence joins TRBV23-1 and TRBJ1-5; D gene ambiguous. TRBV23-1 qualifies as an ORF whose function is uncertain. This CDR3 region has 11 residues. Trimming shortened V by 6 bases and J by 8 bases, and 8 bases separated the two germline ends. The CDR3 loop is CASRWKEPQHF. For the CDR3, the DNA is TGCGCCAGCAGGTGGAAAGAGCCCCAGCATTTT.

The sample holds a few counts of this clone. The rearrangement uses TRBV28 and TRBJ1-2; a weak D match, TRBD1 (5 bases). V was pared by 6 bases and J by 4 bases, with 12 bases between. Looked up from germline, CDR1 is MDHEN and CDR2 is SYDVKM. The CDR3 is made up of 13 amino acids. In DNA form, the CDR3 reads TGTGCCAGCAGCTGGGGGACGGCCTATGGCTACACCTTC. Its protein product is CASSWGTAYGYTF.

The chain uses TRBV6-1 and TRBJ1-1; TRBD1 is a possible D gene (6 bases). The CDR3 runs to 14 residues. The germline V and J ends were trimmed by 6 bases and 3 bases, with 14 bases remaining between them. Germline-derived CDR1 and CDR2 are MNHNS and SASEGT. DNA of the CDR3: TGTGCCAGCAGACAGGCGGGGGGCTACACTGAAGCTTTCTTT. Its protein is CASRQAGGYTEAFF.

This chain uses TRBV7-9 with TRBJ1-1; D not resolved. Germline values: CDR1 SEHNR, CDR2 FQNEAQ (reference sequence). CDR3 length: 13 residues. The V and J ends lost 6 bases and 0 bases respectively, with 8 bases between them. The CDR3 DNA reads TGTGCCAGCAGTCCACGGGTGAACACTGAAGCTTTCTTT. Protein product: CASSPRVNTEAFF.

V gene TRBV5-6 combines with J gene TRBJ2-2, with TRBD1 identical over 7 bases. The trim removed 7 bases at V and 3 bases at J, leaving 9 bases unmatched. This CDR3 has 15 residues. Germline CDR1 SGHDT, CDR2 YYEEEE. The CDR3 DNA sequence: TGTGCCAGCGGACCGGGACAGTTGGACACCGGGGAGCTGTTTTTT. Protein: CASGPGQLDTGELFF. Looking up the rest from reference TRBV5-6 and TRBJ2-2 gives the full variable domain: DAGVTQSPTHLIKTRGQQVTLRCSPKSGHDTVSWYQQALGQGPQFIFQYYEEEERQRGNFPDRFSGHQFPNYSSELNVNALLLGDSALYLCASGPGQLDTGELFFGEGSRLTVL.

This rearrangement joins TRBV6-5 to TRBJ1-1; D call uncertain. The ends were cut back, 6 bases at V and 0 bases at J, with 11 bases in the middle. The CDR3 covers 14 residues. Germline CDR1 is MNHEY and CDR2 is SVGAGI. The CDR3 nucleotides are TGTGCCAGCAGGTCTCTTCGGGTGAACACTGAAGCTTTCTTT. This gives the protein CASRSLRVNTEAFF.

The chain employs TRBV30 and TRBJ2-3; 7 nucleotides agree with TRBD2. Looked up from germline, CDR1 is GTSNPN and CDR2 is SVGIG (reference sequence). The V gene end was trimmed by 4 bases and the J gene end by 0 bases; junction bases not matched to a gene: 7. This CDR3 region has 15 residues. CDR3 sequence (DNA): TGTGCCTGGAAGTACGGGGGGACTAGCACAGATACGCAGTATTTT. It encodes CAWKYGGTSTDTQYF. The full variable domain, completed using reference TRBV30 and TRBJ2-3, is SQTIHQWPATLVQPVGSPLSLECTVEGTSNPNLYWYRQAAGRGLQLLFYSVGIGQISSEVPQNLSASRPQDRQFILSSKKLLLSDSGFYLCAWKYGGTSTDTQYFGPGTRLTVL.

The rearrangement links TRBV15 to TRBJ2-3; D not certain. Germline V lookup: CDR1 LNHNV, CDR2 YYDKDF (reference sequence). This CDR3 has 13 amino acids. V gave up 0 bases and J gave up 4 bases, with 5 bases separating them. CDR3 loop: CATSRDLADTQYF. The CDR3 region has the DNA TGTGCCACCAGCAGAGACTTGGCAGATACGCAGTATTTT.

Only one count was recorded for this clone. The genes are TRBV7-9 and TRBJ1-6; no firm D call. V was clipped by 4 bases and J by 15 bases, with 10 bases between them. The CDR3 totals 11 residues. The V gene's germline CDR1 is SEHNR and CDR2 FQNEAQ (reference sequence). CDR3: CASSSTSGLHF. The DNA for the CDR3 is TGTGCCAGCAGCTCAACTTCAGGCCTCCACTTT.

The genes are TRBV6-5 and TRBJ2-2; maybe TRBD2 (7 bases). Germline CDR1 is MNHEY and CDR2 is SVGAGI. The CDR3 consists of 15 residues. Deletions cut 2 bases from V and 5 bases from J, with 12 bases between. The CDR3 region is CASSYVRGGTGELFF. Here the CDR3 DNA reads TGTGCCAGCAGTTACGTAAGGGGGGGAACCGGGGAGCTGTTTTTT.

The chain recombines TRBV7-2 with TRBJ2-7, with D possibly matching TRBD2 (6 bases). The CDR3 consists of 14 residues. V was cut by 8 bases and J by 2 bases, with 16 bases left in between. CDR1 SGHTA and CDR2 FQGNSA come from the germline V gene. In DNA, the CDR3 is TGTGCCAGCGCACCCGCGGGGCCCCCCTACGAGCAGTACTTC. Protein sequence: CASAPAGPPYEQYF.